This T cell receptor (beta chain) was sequenced in a study of regulatory T cells in long-lasting Graves disease. The sample's time point: persistent/refractory GD, antithyroid drugs over 5 years with positive TRAb. The TCR library was made from RNA extracted from PBMCs. CDR1 is SGHAT, CDR2 FQNNGV, per germline. The ends were cut back, 4 bases at V and 5 bases at J, with 14 bases in the middle. The CDR3 spans 14 residues. Through Arm-PCR of CDR3 regions and iRepertoire HTBI primers, TCR beta libraries were built. TCRdb passed the multiplex PCR reads through MiXCR, listing each CDR3 protein once. The repertoire includes about 660,000 distinct CDR3 sequences, 25% to 35% of them detected once, and about 42% sits in the top ten.

The rearrangement uses TRBV11-2 and TRBJ2-5, with D hard to call. Here the sequenced sample was peripheral blood mononuclear cells (PBMCs), taken when the disease was refractory, from a patient treated with antithyroid drugs. The clonotype was recovered from a female donor with Graves disease. CDR3 bases: TGTGCCAGCAGCTCCACGAACGTTGGGGAGACCCAGTACTTC. Encoded protein: CASSSTNVGETQYF.